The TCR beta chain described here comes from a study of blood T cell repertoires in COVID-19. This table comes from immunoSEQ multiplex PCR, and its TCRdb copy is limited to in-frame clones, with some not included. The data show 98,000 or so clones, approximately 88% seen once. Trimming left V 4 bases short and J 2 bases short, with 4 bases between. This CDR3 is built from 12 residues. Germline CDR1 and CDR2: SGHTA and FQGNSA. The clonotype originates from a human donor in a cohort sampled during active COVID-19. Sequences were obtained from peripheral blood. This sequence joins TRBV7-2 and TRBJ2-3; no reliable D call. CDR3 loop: CASSSLTDTQYF. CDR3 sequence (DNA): TGTGCCAGCAGCTCCCTCACAGATACGCAGTATTTT.